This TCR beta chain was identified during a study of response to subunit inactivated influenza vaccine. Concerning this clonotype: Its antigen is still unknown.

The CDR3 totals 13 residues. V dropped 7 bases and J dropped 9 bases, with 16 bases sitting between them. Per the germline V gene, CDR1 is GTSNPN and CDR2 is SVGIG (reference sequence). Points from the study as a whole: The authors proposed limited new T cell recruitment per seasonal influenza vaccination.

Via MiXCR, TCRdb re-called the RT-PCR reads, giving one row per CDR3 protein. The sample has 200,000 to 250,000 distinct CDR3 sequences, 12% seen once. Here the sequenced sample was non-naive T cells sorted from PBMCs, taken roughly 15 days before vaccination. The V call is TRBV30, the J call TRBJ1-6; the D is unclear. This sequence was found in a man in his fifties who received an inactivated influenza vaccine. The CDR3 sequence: CALSIGFGSPLHF. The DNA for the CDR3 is TGTGCCTTGAGCATTGGTTTTGGTTCACCCCTCCACTTT.